What follows are 20 T cell receptor beta chains derived from one specimen sequenced in a study of neurological immune-mediated disorders. TCRdb re-called the 5' RACE reads through MiXCR, storing one row per CDR3 protein. This table has 65,000 to 95,000 distinct CDR3 sequences, less than 5.5% appearing once. Sample: PBMCs. These receptors all stem from a woman aged 25 to 39 with multiple sclerosis.

This clonotype ranks as medium-sized. The chain has TRBV5-1 and TRBJ2-6; TRBD1 matches at 8 bases. This CDR3 contains 18 residues. CDR1 SGHRS and CDR2 YFSETQ come from the germline V gene. V dropped 4 bases and J dropped 3; count of bases not matched to a gene: 12. The CDR3 region is CASSPRQGISVGANVLTF. CDR3 in DNA: TGCGCCAGCAGCCCCAGACAGGGGATTAGTGTTGGGGCCAACGTCCTGACTTTC. The variable domain in full, completed from reference TRBV5-1 and TRBJ2-6, reads KAGVTQTPRYLIKTRGQQVTLSCSPISGHRSVSWYQQTPGQGLQFLFEYFSETQRNKGNFPGRFSGRQFSNSRSEMNVSTLELGDSALYLCASSPRQGISVGANVLTFGAGSRLTVL.

This chain uses TRBV19 with TRBJ2-1, with D possibly TRBD1 on 5 matching bases. V dropped 7 bases and J dropped 9 bases, with 16 bases sitting between them. CDR3 length: 13 amino acids. CDR1 is LNHDA, CDR2 SQIVND, per germline (reference sequence). DNA for the CDR3: TGTGCCAGTATGGGTTGGGGCTTGAGTGAGCAGTTCTTC. Protein product: CASMGWGLSEQFF.

In its sample, this clonotype was seen many times. The gene calls are TRBV12-3 or TRBV12-4 and TRBJ1-5; tentative D call: TRBD1 (6 bases). This CDR3 is built from 16 residues. V shed 4 bases and J shed 7 bases, with 20 bases lying between them. CDR3 protein: CASSSRDGGPKQPQHF. As DNA, the CDR3 is TGTGCCAGCAGTTCGAGGGACGGGGGGCCCAAACAGCCCCAGCATTTT.

This clonotype came up many times. The CDR3 DNA sequence: TGTGCCAGCAGCCCGGCTCGTAATTCACCCCTCCACTTT. This gives the protein CASSPARNSPLHF. The chain couples TRBV11-2 to TRBJ1-6; D remains unclear. The CDR3 is 13 amino acids. Germline-derived CDR1 and CDR2 are SGHAT and FQNNGV. V was clipped by 5 bases and J by 6 bases, with 8 bases between them.

This clonotype was seen repeatedly, ten times or more. The rearrangement links TRBV6-5 to TRBJ1-6, with 9 positions matching TRBD1. This CDR3 region has 15 residues. Germline-derived CDR1 and CDR2 are MNHEY and SVGAGI. The trim removed 6 bases at V and 10 bases at J, leaving 10 bases unmatched. CDR3: CASRLGQGFRSPLHF. DNA for the CDR3: TGTGCCAGCAGACTCGGACAGGGGTTTCGATCACCCCTCCACTTT.

The chain recombines TRBV10-1 with TRBJ2-7, with 9 positions matching TRBD1. Germline V gene sequence: CDR1 WNHNN, CDR2 SYGVQD (reference sequence). With V trimmed by 6 bases and J by 2 bases, 11 bases remained unmatched. CDR3 size: 16 residues. CDR3 DNA: TGCGCCAGCAGCGAACTATCGGGACAGGGCCCCTACGAGCAGTACTTC. Encoded protein: CASSELSGQGPYEQYF.

This clonotype was recorded many times. The chain joins TRBV20-1 to TRBJ1-1; no firm D call. The CDR3 runs 14 residues. Trimming took 0 bases from V and 5 from J, leaving 13 bases between them. Per the germline V gene, CDR1 is DFQATT and CDR2 is SNEGSKA (reference sequence). In DNA form, the CDR3 reads TGCAGTGCTAGAGAGGTAAGCGGACGGACTGAAGCTTTCTTT. It is translated as CSAREVSGRTEAFF.

Ten or more counts support this clonotype. V gene TRBV5-1 combines with J gene TRBJ2-3, with D possibly matching TRBD2 (5 bases). V lost 0 bases to trimming and J lost 0 bases, with 11 bases between them. This CDR3 has 16 residues. Germline V gives CDR1 SGHRS, CDR2 YFSETQ. The DNA for the CDR3 is TGCGCCAGCAGCTTGGGTGTGGACTCTAGCACAGATACGCAGTATTTT. It is translated as CASSLGVDSSTDTQYF.

This clonotype was detected many times. This rearrangement joins TRBV5-1 to TRBJ1-4; D is unclear. V gave up 3 bases and J gave up 0 bases, with 9 bases separating them. Germline V gives CDR1 SGHRS, CDR2 YFSETQ. The CDR3 consists of 15 residues. CDR3 bases: TGCGCCAGCAGCTGGACTGTTGCAACTAATGAAAAACTGTTTTTT. Its translation: CASSWTVATNEKLFF.

This clonotype was recorded many times. This chain uses TRBV20-1 with TRBJ2-3, with 11 bases aligning to TRBD2. CDR1 is DFQATT and CDR2 is SNEGSKA in the germline V gene (reference sequence). J lost 2 bases, V lost 1 base, and 2 bases had no gene match. The CDR3 covers 15 residues. CDR3 DNA: TGCAGTGCTAGAGGGGGACTAGCGGACACAGATACGCAGTATTTT. Translation gives CSARGGLADTDTQYF.

This clonotype was counted at least ten times. CDR3 DNA: TGCAGTGCCACTACCTCTCTAGCGGCGGGACTCTACGAGCAGTACTTC. Translation gives CSATTSLAAGLYEQYF. The chain recombines TRBV20-1 with TRBJ2-7, with TRBD2 matching 7 bases. In germline, CDR1 is DFQATT, CDR2 SNEGSKA (reference sequence). Trimming cost V 6 bases and J 3 bases; bases outside gene matches: 17. This CDR3 has 16 residues.

This clonotype was picked up many times. The J gene is TRBJ2-1, the V gene TRBV5-1; the match to TRBD2 covers 7 bases. CDR3 length: 15 amino acids. Germline V gives CDR1 SGHRS, CDR2 YFSETQ. V was pared by 2 bases and J by 2 bases, with 4 bases of the junction left unmatched. For the CDR3, the DNA is TGCGCCAGCAGCTTAGGCGGGGGAACCTACAATGAGCAGTTCTTC. Translation: CASSLGGGTYNEQFF.

This clonotype was counted many times. The genes are TRBV20-1 and TRBJ2-1; 10 bases map to TRBD2. Per the germline V gene, CDR1 is DFQATT and CDR2 is SNEGSKA (reference sequence). The CDR3 sequence is 14 residues long. Trimming removed 3 bases from V and 7 bases from J; junction bases left unmatched: 6. The CDR3 protein is CSASSSGGSNEQFF. The CDR3 DNA reads as TGCAGTGCTAGTTCTAGCGGGGGTTCTAATGAGCAGTTCTTC.

This clonotype showed up many times. The rearrangement links TRBV5-1 to TRBJ2-1; D unresolved. V was pared by 1 base and J by 6 bases, with 11 bases between. CDR1 is SGHRS and CDR2 is YFSETQ in the germline V gene. The CDR3 has 14 amino acids. The chain's CDR3 is CASSLPTPLNEQFF. The CDR3 DNA reads as TGCGCCAGCAGCTTGCCGACTCCCCTCAATGAGCAGTTCTTC.

V and J are TRBV5-1 and TRBJ2-1; 9 nucleotides align to TRBD2. The CDR3 sequence is 12 residues long. Germline V gives CDR1 SGHRS, CDR2 YFSETQ. V gave up 1 base and J gave up 13 bases; unmatched junction bases: 3. Here the CDR3 reads CASSLLGTSQFF. Here the CDR3 DNA reads TGCGCCAGCAGCTTGTTGGGGACTAGCCAGTTCTTC.

The chain carries TRBV12-3 or TRBV12-4 and TRBJ2-1; 12 bases match TRBD2. The J segment lost 9 bases and the V segment lost 5 bases, leaving 11 bases of the junction unmatched. The CDR3 sequence is 16 residues long. The CDR3 DNA reads as TGTGCCAGCAGTGACCCGGGACTAGCGGGTAAGGTTGAGCAGTTCTTC. Amino acid sequence: CASSDPGLAGKVEQFF.

This clonotype occurred many times. This rearrangement joins TRBV20-1 to TRBJ2-7, with D perhaps matching TRBD2 (5 bases). Trimming shortened V by 3 bases and J by 4 bases, and 13 bases separated the two germline ends. This CDR3 has 13 residues. CDR1 and CDR2 from the germline V gene are DFQATT and SNEGSKA (reference sequence). The DNA of the CDR3 is TGCAGTGCTAGCACCACTAGTAGGTACGAGCAGTACTTC. As protein: CSASTTSRYEQYF.

Many counts were recorded for this clonotype. The rearrangement uses TRBV29-1 and TRBJ1-2; 12 bases map to TRBD1. Germline CDR1 SQVTM, CDR2 ANQGSEA. The CDR3 loop spans 13 amino acids. Trimming removed 3 bases from V and 6 bases from J; junction bases left unmatched: 2. The CDR3 DNA follows: TGCAGCGTTGAGGGACAGGGGGCAGATGGCTACACCTTC. Translated: CSVEGQGADGYTF. The full variable domain, with the rest looked up from reference TRBV29-1 and TRBJ1-2, is SAVISQKPSRDICQRGTSLTIQCQVDSQVTMMFWYRQQPGQSLTLIATANQGSEATYESGFVIDKFPISRPNLTFSTLTVSNMSPEDSSIYLCSVEGQGADGYTFGSGTRLTVV.

The CDR3 loop reads CASSLLAGGNTIYF. CDR3 nucleotides: TGTGCCAGCAGCCTTCTCGCAGGCGGAAACACCATATATTTT. The V and J genes are TRBV14 and TRBJ1-3, with D unresolved. The V gene's germline CDR1 is SGHDN and CDR2 FVKESK. The CDR3 totals 14 residues. Deletions cut 4 bases from V and 4 bases from J, with 11 bases between.

The chain uses TRBV5-1 and TRBJ1-5; possible D gene TRBD1, 5 bases. Germline CDR1 SGHRS, CDR2 YFSETQ. This CDR3 region has 15 residues. V was trimmed by 0 bases and J by 2 bases, leaving 9 bases between them. The CDR3 reads CASSLVSGRNQPQHF. CDR3 DNA: TGCGCCAGCAGCTTGGTGTCAGGGCGCAATCAGCCCCAGCATTTT.